This entry concerns a single T cell receptor (beta chain). Its specificity is not known. The data are from a study of response to subunit inactivated influenza vaccine. The CDR3 totals 16 residues. Germline trimming cut 4 bases from V and 0 bases from J; bases unmatched to any gene: 5. CDR1 is SGHTA, CDR2 FQGNSA, per germline. TCRdb ran MiXCR on the RT-PCR reads and lists one entry per CDR3 protein. The repertoire holds about 310,000 distinct CDR3 sequences, around a fifth seen once, with 10% in the top ten. Whole-study results and caveats: Each seasonal flu vaccination may recruit only limited new T cells, authors suggested.

The source of this sequence is a man aged 45 to 70 who received an inactivated influenza vaccine. The chain uses TRBV7-2 and TRBJ2-1; TRBD1 matches at 8 bases. This specimen consisted of PBMCs from blood, obtained about 20 months after vaccination. CDR3 protein: CASSSRQGSSYNEQFF. DNA for the CDR3: TGTGCCAGCAGCTCCCGACAGGGGAGCTCCTACAATGAGCAGTTCTTC.